What follows are 6 T cell receptor beta chains derived from one specimen sequenced in a study of radiotherapy plus CTLA-4 blockade in lung cancer. Sequenced by immunoSEQ multiplex PCR; TCRdb stores in-frame clones only, minus some. This sample carries about 97,000 clones, roughly 79% of them seen once, and the ten largest clones take about 3%. The starting material was peripheral blood, obtained from a patient treated with radiotherapy plus ipilimumab. These TCRs come from a human donor with non-small cell lung cancer who had a partial response to radiotherapy plus ipilimumab. Some clones in this sample may be carry-over from other donors' samples.

The V and J genes are TRBV30 and TRBJ2-2; D is perhaps TRBD1 (6 bases). Trimming pared 3 bases from V and 0 bases from J, leaving 8 bases between. Germline CDR1 is GTSNPN and CDR2 is SVGIG (reference sequence). CDR3 length: 14 residues. The CDR3 DNA is TGTGCCTGGAGCAGGGGAACGAACACCGGGGAGCTGTTTTTT. The encoded protein is CAWSRGTNTGELFF.

V is TRBV28 and J is TRBJ2-5; 10 nucleotides line up with TRBD2. The length of the CDR3 is 16 residues. The J segment lost 1 base and the V segment lost 2 bases, leaving 4 bases of the junction unmatched. Germline lookup yields CDR1 MDHEN and CDR2 SYDVKM. DNA for the CDR3: TGTGCCAGCAGTTTAGCGGTAGCGGGGGGCCAAGAGACCCAGTACTTC. Amino acid sequence: CASSLAVAGGQETQYF.

The genes are TRBV19 and TRBJ2-7, with TRBD1 identical over 7 bases. V was pared by 4 bases and J by 2 bases, with 2 bases of the junction left unmatched. The germline V gene has CDR1 LNHDA and CDR2 SQIVND (reference sequence). CDR3 length equals 13 residues. The chain's CDR3 is CASSRTGAYEQYF. The CDR3 DNA reads as TGTGCCAGTAGTAGGACAGGAGCCTACGAGCAGTACTTC.

The chain combines TRBV5-6 with TRBJ2-1, with D perhaps matching TRBD2 (5 bases). Deletions cut 0 bases from V and 7 bases from J, with 17 bases between. Germline loops: CDR1 SGHDT, CDR2 YYEEEE. The CDR3 consists of 16 residues. CDR3 region: CASSLDRASLTNEQFF. The CDR3 nucleotides are TGTGCCAGCAGCTTGGATCGGGCTAGCCTAACAAATGAGCAGTTCTTC. Looking up the rest from reference TRBV5-6 and TRBJ2-1 gives the full variable domain: DAGVTQSPTHLIKTRGQQVTLRCSPKSGHDTVSWYQQALGQGPQFIFQYYEEEERQRGNFPDRFSGHQFPNYSSELNVNALLLGDSALYLCASSLDRASLTNEQFFGPGTRLTVL.

The V call is TRBV10-3, the J call TRBJ2-1; 8 nucleotides agree with TRBD2. This CDR3 is 15 amino acids long. With V trimmed by 5 bases and J by 3 bases, 6 bases remained unmatched. The germline gives CDR1 ENHRY, CDR2 SYGVKD. CDR3 in DNA: TGTGCCATCAGTCCCACAACTAGCGGCTACAATGAGCAGTTCTTC. This translates into CAISPTTSGYNEQFF.

The rearrangement joins TRBV4-3 to TRBJ1-1; D possibly corresponds to TRBD1 (6 bases). The V end was cut by 1 base, the J end by 4 bases, with 10 bases between. Germline V gene lookup returns CDR1 LGHNA and CDR2 YSLEER. The CDR3 covers 14 residues. The CDR3 region has the DNA TGCGCCAGCAGCCAAGGTACAGGGACCACTGAAGCTTTCTTT. This sequence encodes CASSQGTGTTEAFF.